This T cell receptor beta chain was identified during a study of blood T cell repertoires in COVID-19. The wider study: From T cells, B-cell-depleted T cells, or PBMCs came the material, which was cDNA or gDNA.

Clones were read by immunoSEQ multiplex PCR, and TCRdb kept only the in-frame ones, dropping some. The sample comprises over 60,000 clones, just under 90% of which are singletons, and approximately 6.8% rests with the top ten. This sequence was found in a woman over 75 with active COVID-19. The sample taken for sequencing was peripheral blood.

In nucleotides, the CDR3 is TGTGCCAGCTCACGGACCGGGACTAGCGGGAGTTTCCCCTACAATGAGCAGTTCTTC. It specifies CASSRTGTSGSFPYNEQFF. The rearrangement links TRBV18 to TRBJ2-1; 14 nucleotides match TRBD2. With V trimmed by 4 bases and J by 2 bases, 10 bases remained unmatched. Germline assignment: CDR1 KGHSH and CDR2 LQKENI. CDR3 length: 19 residues.